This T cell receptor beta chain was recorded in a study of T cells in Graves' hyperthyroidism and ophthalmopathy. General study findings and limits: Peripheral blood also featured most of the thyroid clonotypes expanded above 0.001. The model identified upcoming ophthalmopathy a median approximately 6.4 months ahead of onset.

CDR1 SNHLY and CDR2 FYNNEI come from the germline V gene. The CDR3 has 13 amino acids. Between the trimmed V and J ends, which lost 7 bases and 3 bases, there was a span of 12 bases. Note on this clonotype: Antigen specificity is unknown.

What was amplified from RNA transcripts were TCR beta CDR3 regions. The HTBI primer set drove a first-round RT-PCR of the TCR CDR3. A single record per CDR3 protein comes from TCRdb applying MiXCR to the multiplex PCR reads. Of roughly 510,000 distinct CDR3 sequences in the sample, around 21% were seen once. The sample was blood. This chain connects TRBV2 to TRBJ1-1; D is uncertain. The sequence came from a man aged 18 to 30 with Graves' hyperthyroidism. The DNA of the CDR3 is TGTGCCAGCATAGAACAAGTTGACACTGAAGCTTTCTTT. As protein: CASIEQVDTEAFF.